The 30 T cell receptor beta chains below all came from one sample that was sequenced in a study of blood T cell repertoires in COVID-19. The method was immunoSEQ multiplex PCR; TCRdb's version includes in-frame clones alone and lacks a portion of them. The table has under 250,000 clones, approximately 90% seen once; the top ten hold more than 0.7%. Source material: peripheral blood. The receptors come from a man in his sixties with COVID-19, enrolled during active disease.

The chain carries TRBV18 and TRBJ2-5, with D uncertain. V dropped 2 bases and J dropped 0 bases, with 4 bases sitting between them. The CDR3 spans 13 residues. CDR1 and CDR2 from the germline V gene are KGHSH and LQKENI. As DNA, the CDR3 is TGTGCCAGCTCACCAGACAACCAAGAGACCCAGTACTTC. Translation: CASSPDNQETQYF.

This clone was seen a single time. The chain carries TRBV30 and TRBJ2-1; D gene ambiguous. Germline assignment: CDR1 GTSNPN and CDR2 SVGIG (reference sequence). The CDR3 covers 13 residues. Trimming took off 5 bases at V and 7 bases at J, with 15 bases between the two ends. The CDR3 protein is CAWGLRIVNEQFF. CDR3 DNA sequence: TGTGCCTGGGGGCTTCGAATAGTGAATGAGCAGTTCTTC.

This rearrangement joins TRBV3-1 (or the pseudogene TRBV3-2) to TRBJ2-5; 9 bases are a match to TRBD1. The CDR3 has 16 residues. CDR1 is LGHDT and CDR2 is YNNKEL in the germline V gene (reference sequence). Germline trimming cut 4 bases from V and 2 bases from J; bases unmatched to any gene: 8. CDR3 amino acids: CASSPTGTGLQETQYF. The CDR3 coding sequence is TGTGCCAGCAGCCCAACCGGGACAGGGTTACAAGAGACCCAGTACTTC.

The V call is TRBV7-3, the J call TRBJ2-5, with a weak D call TRBD1 (5 bases). V shed 8 bases and J shed 4 bases, with 14 bases lying between them. CDR1 is SGHTA, CDR2 FQGTGA, per germline. The CDR3 has 13 residues. In DNA, the CDR3 is TGTGCCAGCTCCTGGGGCGGTGGAGAGACCCAGTACTTC. As protein: CASSWGGGETQYF.

The chain uses TRBV29-1 and TRBJ1-3; D gene ambiguous. This CDR3 contains 14 residues. V was shortened by 7 bases and J by 2 bases, with 15 bases between the two germline ends. The V gene's germline CDR1 is SQVTM and CDR2 ANQGSEA. In DNA, the CDR3 is TGCAGCGCACAACGGGGTGGAACTGGAAACACCATATATTTT. The encoded protein is CSAQRGGTGNTIYF.

This clone has just a few counts. The V and J genes are TRBV19 and TRBJ2-7; 9 nucleotides agree with TRBD1. The trim removed 5 bases at V and 4 bases at J, leaving 9 bases unmatched. The CDR3 has 15 amino acids. Germline V gives CDR1 LNHDA, CDR2 SQIVND (reference sequence). The CDR3 bases are TGTGCCAGTAGTGGGGCCGGGACAGGGTCATACGAGCAGTACTTC. This encodes CASSGAGTGSYEQYF.

This clone came up once. V is TRBV3-1 (or the pseudogene TRBV3-2) and J is TRBJ1-1; possibly TRBD1 for D (5 bases). Trimming took off 1 base at V and 3 bases at J, with 6 bases between the two ends. The CDR3 has 13 amino acids. The germline gives CDR1 LGHDT, CDR2 YNNKEL (reference sequence). CDR3 protein: CASSQGGDTEAFF. The CDR3 DNA reads TGTGCCAGCAGCCAAGGGGGGGACACTGAAGCTTTCTTT.

The V call is TRBV20-1, the J call TRBJ2-5; D is ambiguous. With 5 bases removed from V and 4 bases from J, the gap between germline ends came to 8 bases. The CDR3 has 11 amino acids. The germline CDR1 and CDR2 sequences are DFQATT and SNEGSKA (reference sequence). In nucleotides, the CDR3 is TGCAGTGCTGCCCCCGGAGAGACCCAGTACTTC. It encodes CSAAPGETQYF.

The J gene is TRBJ2-1, the V gene TRBV11-2; tentatively, D is TRBD2 (6 bases). The CDR3 runs to 14 residues. Germline loops: CDR1 SGHAT, CDR2 FQNNGV. V lost 1 base and J 9 bases, leaving 13 bases between the germline ends. The CDR3 nucleotides read TGTGCCAGCAGCTTAGCGGGAGCAAGCGTTGAGCAGTTCTTC. Translated: CASSLAGASVEQFF.

This chain links TRBV30 with TRBJ1-3; TRBD1 agrees at 12 bases. The CDR3 is 18 residues long. The junction had 9 bases not matched to a gene; V was cut back by 3 bases and J by 0 bases. CDR1 is GTSNPN and CDR2 is SVGIG in the germline V gene (reference sequence). CDR3 nucleotide sequence: TGTGCCTGGAGCCCAATCGGGACAGGGGGCTACTCTGGAAACACCATATATTTT. It yields the protein CAWSPIGTGGYSGNTIYF.

The chain uses TRBV5-4 and TRBJ2-1; 9 bases line up with TRBD2. The CDR3 totals 15 residues. Germline CDR1 is SGHNT and CDR2 is YYREEE (reference sequence). The junction had 6 bases not matched to a gene; V was cut back by 2 bases and J by 6 bases. The DNA of the CDR3 is TGTGCCAGCAGCTTCGGCGGGAGGGGCAGCAATGAGCAGTTCTTC. This translates into CASSFGGRGSNEQFF.

The chain recombines TRBV19 with TRBJ2-7; D unresolved. The germline CDR1 and CDR2 sequences are LNHDA and SQIVND (reference sequence). Trimming cost V 4 bases and J 3 bases, with 16 bases left between them. The CDR3 runs to 15 residues. CDR3 amino acids: CASSKFRGFHYEQYF. The CDR3, as DNA: TGTGCCAGTAGTAAGTTCCGCGGATTTCACTACGAGCAGTACTTC.

This chain uses TRBV5-1 with TRBJ2-1; no clear D. CDR3 size: 14 residues. The V and J ends lost 0 bases and 5 bases respectively, with 9 bases between them. CDR1 SGHRS and CDR2 YFSETQ come from the germline V gene. The DNA for the CDR3 is TGCGCCAGCAGCTTGGCAATCCAGAACAATGAGCAGTTCTTC. Translation gives CASSLAIQNNEQFF.

This chain joins TRBV5-4 and TRBJ1-2, with 9 bases identical to TRBD1. Germline CDR1 and CDR2: SGHNT and YYREEE (reference sequence). Germline trimming cut 4 bases from V and 1 base from J; bases unmatched to any gene: 2. CDR3 length: 14 residues. As DNA, the CDR3 is TGTGCCAGCAGCGAGGACAGGGGTAACTATGGCTACACCTTC. Translation gives CASSEDRGNYGYTF.

The rearrangement links TRBV13 to TRBJ1-1, with TRBD1 matching over 11 bases. The CDR3 extends over 15 amino acids. Unmatched junction bases numbered 4, after V lost 0 bases and J lost 7 bases. The germline CDR1 and CDR2 sequences are PRHDT and FYEKMQ (reference sequence). For the CDR3, the DNA is TGTGCCAGCAGCTTAGGCCTAGGGACAGGGGGTGAAGCTTTCTTT. Its protein is CASSLGLGTGGEAFF. Drawing the rest from reference TRBV13 and TRBJ1-1, the complete variable domain is AAGVIQSPRHLIKEKRETATLKCYPIPRHDTVYWYQQGPGQDPQFLISFYEKMQSDKGSIPDRFSAQQFSDYHSELNMSSLELGDSALYFCASSLGLGTGGEAFFGQGTRLTVV.

V gene TRBV4-3 combines with J gene TRBJ2-1; possibly TRBD2 for D (6 bases). Germline V gene data show CDR1 as LGHNA and CDR2 as YSLEER. Deletions cut 0 bases from V and 3 bases from J, with 15 bases between. This CDR3 comprises 17 residues. The CDR3 DNA reads TGCGCCAGCAGCCAAGATCACGGGGGTTACGGCTACAATGAGCAGTTCTTC. It is translated as CASSQDHGGYGYNEQFF.

This clone was picked up one time. The V and J genes are TRBV18 and TRBJ1-4; D may be TRBD1 (5 bases). The CDR3 consists of 20 residues. The germline V and J ends were trimmed by 3 bases and 1 base, with 24 bases remaining between them. The germline CDR1 and CDR2 sequences are KGHSH and LQKENI. The CDR3 DNA is TGTGCCAGCTCACCTCAAAGATCGGGGGGTGGAGAGCGAACTAATGAAAAACTGTTTTTT. It is translated as CASSPQRSGGGERTNEKLFF.

V usage is TRBV14 and J usage is TRBJ1-5, with 9 nucleotides matching TRBD1. Germline V CDR1 and CDR2: SGHDN, FVKESK. This CDR3 is 15 amino acids long. J was trimmed by 6 bases and V by 4 bases; bases with no gene match: 7. CDR3 protein: CASSLPGQGSQPQHF. The CDR3 nucleotides are TGTGCCAGCAGCCTTCCGGGACAGGGCAGTCAGCCCCAGCATTTT. Looking up the rest from reference TRBV14 and TRBJ1-5 gives the full variable domain: EAGVTQFPSHSVIEKGQTVTLRCDPISGHDNLYWYRRVMGKEIKFLLHFVKESKQDESGMPNNRFLAERTGGTYSTLKVQPAELEDSGVYFCASSLPGQGSQPQHFGDGTRLSIL.

The rearrangement uses TRBV7-9 and TRBJ2-3; 10 bases map to TRBD1. Germline values: CDR1 SEHNR, CDR2 FQNEAQ (reference sequence). This CDR3 is 15 amino acids long. V gave up 1 base and J gave up 7 bases; unmatched junction bases: 5. The CDR3 reads CASSLDWTGGNTQYF. The CDR3 DNA reads TGTGCCAGCAGCTTAGATTGGACAGGGGGAAATACGCAGTATTTT.

The V gene is TRBV11-2, the J gene TRBJ2-2, with D maybe TRBD2 (5 bases). Germline-derived CDR1 and CDR2 are SGHAT and FQNNGV. Trimming took off 2 bases at V and 3 bases at J, with 10 bases between the two ends. The CDR3 extends over 15 amino acids. The DNA of the CDR3 is TGTGCCAGCAGCTTAAGAGGGAGTGACACCGGGGAGCTGTTTTTT. As protein: CASSLRGSDTGELFF. The full variable domain, its missing parts supplied by reference TRBV11-2 and TRBJ2-2, is EAGVAQSPRYKIIEKRQSVAFWCNPISGHATLYWYQQILGQGPKLLIQFQNNGVVDDSQLPKDRFSAERLKGVDSTLKIQPAKLEDSAVYLCASSLRGSDTGELFFGEGSRLTVL.

The V and J genes are TRBV30 and TRBJ1-2, with 10 bases identical to TRBD1. Unmatched junction bases numbered 15, after V lost 5 bases and J lost 0 bases. The CDR3 is 18 amino acids. Germline V lookup: CDR1 GTSNPN, CDR2 SVGIG (reference sequence). CDR3 amino acids: CAWGGTGALMGPNYGYTF. The CDR3 DNA follows: TGTGCCTGGGGCGGGACAGGGGCCTTGATGGGTCCTAACTATGGCTACACCTTC.

This clone showed up just once. The chain uses TRBV29-1 and TRBJ1-4; 11 bases line up with TRBD1. CDR1 and CDR2 (germline): SQVTM, ANQGSEA. This CDR3 spans 15 amino acids. V shed 0 bases, J shed 13 bases, and the junction held 10 bases outside the gene matches. The CDR3 nucleotides are TGCAGCGTTGAAGATCCCGGGACAGGGGGTAGGAGACTGTTTTTT. Translating gives CSVEDPGTGGRRLFF.

This clone was seen only a few times. The chain's CDR3 is CASSYSNRANNSPLHF. DNA of the CDR3: TGTGCCAGCAGTTACTCGAACAGGGCCAATAATTCACCCCTCCACTTT. The chain links TRBV6-5 to TRBJ1-6, with D possibly matching TRBD1 (6 bases). CDR3 length: 16 residues. V lost 0 bases, J lost 5 bases, and 11 bases lay in between. From germline, CDR1 is MNHEY and CDR2 SVGAGI.

V and J are TRBV9 and TRBJ2-1, with 7 bases aligning to TRBD2. The CDR3 runs to 13 residues. CDR1 and CDR2 from the germline V gene are SGDLS and YYNGEE. V shed 2 bases and J 6 bases; nucleotides not matched to a gene: 2. CDR3 nucleotide sequence: TGTGCCAGCAGCGTCGGACTAGTCAATGAGCAGTTCTTC. Translating gives CASSVGLVNEQFF.

The rearrangement links TRBV7-3 to TRBJ2-3; maybe TRBD1 (6 bases). Trimming removed 6 bases at V and 0 bases at J, with 10 bases between. This CDR3 has 14 amino acids. The germline V gene has CDR1 SGHTA and CDR2 FQGTGA. The CDR3 loop is CASRITGSTDTQYF. The CDR3 DNA follows: TGTGCCAGCAGGATTACAGGGAGCACAGATACGCAGTATTTT.

The CDR3 is CASSIMAERTSGNTIYF. For the CDR3, the DNA is TGTGCCAGTAGTATTATGGCAGAACGGACTTCTGGAAACACCATATATTTT. This chain links TRBV19 with TRBJ1-3; D call uncertain. Germline loops: CDR1 LNHDA, CDR2 SQIVND (reference sequence). The CDR3 sequence is 17 residues long. Trimming took 3 bases from V and 1 from J, leaving 16 bases between them.

The rearrangement links TRBV5-1 to TRBJ2-2, with TRBD2 matching 13 bases. Trimming cost V 3 bases and J 1 base; bases outside gene matches: 3. The CDR3 is made up of 17 amino acids. CDR1 and CDR2 from the germline V gene are SGHRS and YFSETQ. The CDR3 DNA is TGCGCCAGCAGCTCCGGGACTAGCGGGGTGAACACCGGGGAGCTGTTTTTT. It is translated as CASSSGTSGVNTGELFF.

The rearrangement links TRBV3-1 (or the pseudogene TRBV3-2) to TRBJ1-1; 9 bases agree with TRBD1. The junction had 6 bases not matched to a gene; V was cut back by 5 bases and J by 2 bases. Germline V gene sequence: CDR1 LGHDT, CDR2 YNNKEL (reference sequence). The CDR3 sequence is 15 residues long. The CDR3 spells CASSDLGQGNTEAFF. CDR3 DNA sequence: TGTGCCAGCAGCGACCTGGGACAGGGAAACACTGAAGCTTTCTTT.

This sequence joins TRBV7-2 and TRBJ1-2, with D possibly matching TRBD1 (6 bases). The CDR3 has 15 amino acids. Germline V gene sequence: CDR1 SGHTA, CDR2 FQGNSA. V lost 2 bases and J 2 bases, leaving 12 bases between the germline ends. The CDR3 nucleotides read TGTGCCAGCAGCTTAAACCGACAGGCGAACTATGGCTACACCTTC. It translates to CASSLNRQANYGYTF. The whole variable domain, filled in from reference TRBV7-2 and TRBJ1-2, reads GAGVSQSPSNKVTEKGKDVELRCDPISGHTALYWYRQSLGQGLEFLIYFQGNSAPDKSGLPSDRFSAERTGGSVSTLTIQRTQQEDSAVYLCASSLNRQANYGYTFGSGTRLTVV.

The CDR3 coding sequence is TGTGCCAGCAGCTTGGCCGGACAGGGTGCTGGAAACACCATATATTTT. Translation gives CASSLAGQGAGNTIYF. The rearrangement links TRBV5-4 to TRBJ1-3; 8 bases map to TRBD1. Germline trimming cut 0 bases from V and 2 bases from J; bases unmatched to any gene: 4. The germline V gene has CDR1 SGHNT and CDR2 YYREEE (reference sequence). The CDR3 has 16 amino acids.